The following is a TCR beta chain sequence with its context. Its target is unknown. Treatment in this sample: about 20 received Ad26.COV2.S at low or high dose, single or two shots; 5 received placebo; per-sample allocation not given. Sampling happened 63 days after the first vaccine or placebo injection. V was shortened by 0 bases and J by 7 bases, with 7 bases between the two germline ends. The length of the CDR3 is 13 residues. From germline, CDR1 is SNHLY and CDR2 FYNNEI. The data belong to a study of Ad26.COV2.S vaccination and SARS-CoV-2 variants. Study-level information: The vaccine Ad26.COV2.S was put into the muscle once, or twice with 56 days between. General study points: Total responses of T cells may have been underestimated by the analyses of TCR breadth and depth.

The repertoire was sequenced with immunoSEQ multiplex PCR; TCRdb's copy has only in-frame clones and lacks some. In the table there are roughly 350,000 clones, about 87% of which are singletons. This receptor was taken from a person between 18 and 65 years old who received the Ad26.COV2.S COVID-19 vaccine or a placebo. Sequencing was performed on peripheral blood, taken in a trial of Ad26.COV2.S vaccine versus placebo. The chain has TRBV2 and TRBJ1-5; D gene uncertain. CDR3 DNA: TGTGCCAGCAGTGAAGCGCGAGGGCAGCCCCAGCATTTT. Translation gives CASSEARGQPQHF.